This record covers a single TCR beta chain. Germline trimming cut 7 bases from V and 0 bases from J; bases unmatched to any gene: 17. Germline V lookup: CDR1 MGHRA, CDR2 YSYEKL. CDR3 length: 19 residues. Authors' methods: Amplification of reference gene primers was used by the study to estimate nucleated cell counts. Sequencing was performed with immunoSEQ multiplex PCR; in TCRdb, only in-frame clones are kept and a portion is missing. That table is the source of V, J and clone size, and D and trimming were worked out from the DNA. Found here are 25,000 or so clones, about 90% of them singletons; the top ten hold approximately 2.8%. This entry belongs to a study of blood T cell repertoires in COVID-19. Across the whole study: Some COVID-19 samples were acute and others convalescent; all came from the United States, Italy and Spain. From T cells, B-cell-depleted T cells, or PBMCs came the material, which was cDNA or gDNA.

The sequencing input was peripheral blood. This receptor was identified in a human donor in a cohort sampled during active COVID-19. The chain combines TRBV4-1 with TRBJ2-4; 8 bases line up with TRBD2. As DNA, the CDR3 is TGCGCCAGCACCCCCGGCGGGGCTATAGCGGGAATAGCCAAAAACATTCAGTACTTC. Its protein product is CASTPGGAIAGIAKNIQYF.